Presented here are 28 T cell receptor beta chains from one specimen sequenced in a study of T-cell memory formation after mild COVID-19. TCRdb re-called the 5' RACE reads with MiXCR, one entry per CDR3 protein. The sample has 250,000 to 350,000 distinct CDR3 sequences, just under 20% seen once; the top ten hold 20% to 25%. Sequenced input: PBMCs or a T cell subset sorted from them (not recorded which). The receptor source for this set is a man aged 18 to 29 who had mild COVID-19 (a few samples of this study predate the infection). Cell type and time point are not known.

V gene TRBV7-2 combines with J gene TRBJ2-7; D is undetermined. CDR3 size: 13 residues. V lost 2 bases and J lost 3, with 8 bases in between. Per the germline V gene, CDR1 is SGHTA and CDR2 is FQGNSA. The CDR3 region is CASSLMASYEQYV. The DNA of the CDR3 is TGTGCCAGCAGCTTAATGGCTAGCTACGAGCAGTACGTC.

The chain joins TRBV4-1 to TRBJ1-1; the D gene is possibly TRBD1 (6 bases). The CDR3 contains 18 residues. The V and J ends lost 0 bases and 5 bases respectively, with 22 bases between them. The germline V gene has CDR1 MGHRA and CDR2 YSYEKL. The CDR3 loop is CASSQDRAGGHRRTEAFF. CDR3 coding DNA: TGCGCCAGCAGCCAAGACAGGGCGGGGGGACACCGGAGGACTGAAGCTTTCTTT.

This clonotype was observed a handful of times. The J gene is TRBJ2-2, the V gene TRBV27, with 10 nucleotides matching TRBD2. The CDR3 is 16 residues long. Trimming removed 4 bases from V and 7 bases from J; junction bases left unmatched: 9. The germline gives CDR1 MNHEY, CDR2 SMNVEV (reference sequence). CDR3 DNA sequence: TGTGCCAGCAGTTGGAGCGGGGGGGCCTTAGGCGGGGAGCTGTTTTTT. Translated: CASSWSGGALGGELFF.

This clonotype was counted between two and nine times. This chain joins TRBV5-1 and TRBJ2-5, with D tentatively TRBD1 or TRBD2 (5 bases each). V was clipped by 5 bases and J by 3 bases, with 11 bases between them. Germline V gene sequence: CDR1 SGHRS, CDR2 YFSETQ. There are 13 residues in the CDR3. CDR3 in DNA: TGCGCCAGCAGTTACGAGGGGAAAGAGACCCAGTACTTC. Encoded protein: CASSYEGKETQYF. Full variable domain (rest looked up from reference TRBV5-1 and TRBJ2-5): KAGVTQTPRYLIKTRGQQVTLSCSPISGHRSVSWYQQTPGQGLQFLFEYFSETQRNKGNFPGRFSGRQFSNSRSEMNVSTLELGDSALYLCASSYEGKETQYFGPGTRLLVL.

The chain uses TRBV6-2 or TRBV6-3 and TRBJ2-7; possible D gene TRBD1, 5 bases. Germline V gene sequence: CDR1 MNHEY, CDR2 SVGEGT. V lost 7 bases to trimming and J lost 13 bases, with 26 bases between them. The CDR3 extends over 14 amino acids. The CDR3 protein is CASTPSTRGRRRYF. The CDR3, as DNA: TGTGCCAGCACACCTTCGACAAGGGGCCGACGCCGATACTTC.

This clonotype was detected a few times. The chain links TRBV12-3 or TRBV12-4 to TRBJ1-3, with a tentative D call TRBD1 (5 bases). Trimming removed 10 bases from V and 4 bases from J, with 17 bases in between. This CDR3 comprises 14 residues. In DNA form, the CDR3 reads TGTGCCAACACCCGTGGGGGGTCCGGAAACACCATATATTTT. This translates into CANTRGGSGNTIYF.

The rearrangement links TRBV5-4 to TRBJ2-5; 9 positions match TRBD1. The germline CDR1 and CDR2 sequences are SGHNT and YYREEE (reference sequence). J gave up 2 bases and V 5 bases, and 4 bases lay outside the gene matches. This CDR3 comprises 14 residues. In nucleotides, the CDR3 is TGTGCCAGCAGGTCCGGGACAGGGCAAGAGACCCAGTACTTC. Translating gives CASRSGTGQETQYF.

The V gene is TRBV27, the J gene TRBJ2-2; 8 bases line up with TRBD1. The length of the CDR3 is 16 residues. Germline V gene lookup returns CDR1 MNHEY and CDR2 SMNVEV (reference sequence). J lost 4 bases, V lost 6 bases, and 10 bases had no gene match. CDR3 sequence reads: CASREGPGQGTGELFF. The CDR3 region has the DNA TGTGCCAGCAGGGAGGGGCCAGGACAGGGCACCGGGGAGCTGTTTTTT.

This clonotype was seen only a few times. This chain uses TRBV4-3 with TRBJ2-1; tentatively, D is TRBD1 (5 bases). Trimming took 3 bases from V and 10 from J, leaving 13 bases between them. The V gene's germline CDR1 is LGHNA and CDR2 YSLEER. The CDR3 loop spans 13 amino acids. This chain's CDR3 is CASSQADGAEQFF. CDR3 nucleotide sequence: TGCGCCAGCAGCCAGGCTGATGGGGCGGAGCAGTTCTTC.

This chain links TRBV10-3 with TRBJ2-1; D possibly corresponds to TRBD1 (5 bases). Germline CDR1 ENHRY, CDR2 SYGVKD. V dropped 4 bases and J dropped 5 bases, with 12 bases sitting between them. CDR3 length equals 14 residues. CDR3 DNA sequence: TGTGCCATCAGTGTTGTGGGGCTTGACAATGAGCAGTTCTTC. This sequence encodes CAISVVGLDNEQFF.

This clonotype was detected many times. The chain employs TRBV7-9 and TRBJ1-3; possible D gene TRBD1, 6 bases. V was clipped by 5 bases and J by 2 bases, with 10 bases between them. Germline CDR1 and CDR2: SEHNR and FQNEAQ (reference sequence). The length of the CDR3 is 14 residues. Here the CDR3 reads CASSPTGTGNTIYF. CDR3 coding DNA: TGTGCCAGCAGCCCGACAGGAACTGGAAACACCATATATTTT.

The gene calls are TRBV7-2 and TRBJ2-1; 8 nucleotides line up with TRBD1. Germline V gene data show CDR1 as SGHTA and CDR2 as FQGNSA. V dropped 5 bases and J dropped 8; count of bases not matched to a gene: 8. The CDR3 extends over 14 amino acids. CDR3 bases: TGTGCCAGCAGCCGGACAGGGTCGGATCATGAGCAGTTCTTC. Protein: CASSRTGSDHEQFF.

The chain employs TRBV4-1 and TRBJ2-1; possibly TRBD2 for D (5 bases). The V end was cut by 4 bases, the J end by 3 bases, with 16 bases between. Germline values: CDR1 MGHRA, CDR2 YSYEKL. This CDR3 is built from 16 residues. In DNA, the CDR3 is TGCGCCAGCAGCCCCCCTCGGCAGCGGTTCTACAATGAGCAGTTCTTC. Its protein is CASSPPRQRFYNEQFF.

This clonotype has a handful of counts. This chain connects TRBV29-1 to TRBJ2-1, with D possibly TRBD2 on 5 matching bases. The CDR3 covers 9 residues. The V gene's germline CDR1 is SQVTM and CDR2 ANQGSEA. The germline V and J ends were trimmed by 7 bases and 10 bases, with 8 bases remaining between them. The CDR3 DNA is TGCAGCGCCGGCGGGGAGCAGTTCTTC. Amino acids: CSAGGEQFF.

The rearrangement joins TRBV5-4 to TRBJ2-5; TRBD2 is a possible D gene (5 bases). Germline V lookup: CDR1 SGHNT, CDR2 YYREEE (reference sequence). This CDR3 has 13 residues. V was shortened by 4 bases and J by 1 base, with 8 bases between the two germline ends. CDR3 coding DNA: TGTGCCAGCAGCACGACTATCCAAGAGACCCAGTACTTC. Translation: CASSTTIQETQYF.

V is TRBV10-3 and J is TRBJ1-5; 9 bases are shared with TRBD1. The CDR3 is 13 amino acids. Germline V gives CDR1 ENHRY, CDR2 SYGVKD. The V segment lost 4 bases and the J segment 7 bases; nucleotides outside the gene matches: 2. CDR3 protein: CAISGTGVQPQHF. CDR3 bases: TGTGCCATCAGTGGGACAGGGGTCCAGCCCCAGCATTTT.

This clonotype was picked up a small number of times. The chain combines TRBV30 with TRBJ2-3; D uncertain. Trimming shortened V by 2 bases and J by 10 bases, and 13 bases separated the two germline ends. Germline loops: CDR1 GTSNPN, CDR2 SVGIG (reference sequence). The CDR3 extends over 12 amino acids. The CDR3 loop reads CAWSQVSAPQYF. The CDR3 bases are TGTGCCTGGAGTCAAGTCAGTGCTCCGCAGTATTTT.

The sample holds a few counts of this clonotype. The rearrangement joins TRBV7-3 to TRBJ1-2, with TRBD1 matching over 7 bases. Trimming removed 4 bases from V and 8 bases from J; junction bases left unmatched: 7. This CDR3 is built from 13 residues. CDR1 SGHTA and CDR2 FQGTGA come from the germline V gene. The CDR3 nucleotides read TGTGCCAGCAGCTCCAGGGAAGGGGGCGGCTACACCTTC. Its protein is CASSSREGGGYTF.

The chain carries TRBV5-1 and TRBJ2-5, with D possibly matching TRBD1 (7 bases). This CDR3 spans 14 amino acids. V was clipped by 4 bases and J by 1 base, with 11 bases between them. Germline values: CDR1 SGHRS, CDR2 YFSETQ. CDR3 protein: CASSPGDSQETQYF. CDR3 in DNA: TGCGCCAGCAGCCCGGGGGACAGCCAAGAGACCCAGTACTTC.

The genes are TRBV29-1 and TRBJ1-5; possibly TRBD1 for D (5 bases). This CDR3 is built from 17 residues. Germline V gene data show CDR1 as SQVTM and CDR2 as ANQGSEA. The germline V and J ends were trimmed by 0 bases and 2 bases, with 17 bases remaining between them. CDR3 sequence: CSVEDLPRANGNQPQHF. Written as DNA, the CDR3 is TGCAGCGTTGAAGATCTTCCCAGGGCTAACGGCAATCAGCCCCAGCATTTT.

The CDR3 DNA reads as TGTGCCAGCAGCAAACGACTAGCGGGGGGTCTCAGCACAGATACGCAGTATTTT. It translates to CASSKRLAGGLSTDTQYF. The chain uses TRBV7-9 and TRBJ2-3; 13 nucleotides line up with TRBD2. CDR1 is SEHNR and CDR2 is FQNEAQ in the germline V gene (reference sequence). The CDR3 extends over 18 amino acids. V shed 5 bases and J 0 bases; nucleotides not matched to a gene: 8.

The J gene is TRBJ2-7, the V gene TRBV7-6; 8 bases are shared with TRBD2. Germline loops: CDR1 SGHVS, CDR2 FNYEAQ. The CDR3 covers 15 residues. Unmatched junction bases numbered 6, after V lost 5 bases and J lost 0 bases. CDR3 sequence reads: CASSAAGANSYEQYF. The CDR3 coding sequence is TGTGCCAGCAGCGCAGCGGGGGCCAACTCCTACGAGCAGTACTTC.

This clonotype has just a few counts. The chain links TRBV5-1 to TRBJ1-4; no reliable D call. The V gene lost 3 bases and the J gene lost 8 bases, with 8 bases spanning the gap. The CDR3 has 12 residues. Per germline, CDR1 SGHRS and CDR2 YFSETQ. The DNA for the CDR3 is TGCGCCAGCAGCTCGGAGGACGAAAAACTGTTTTTT. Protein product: CASSSEDEKLFF.

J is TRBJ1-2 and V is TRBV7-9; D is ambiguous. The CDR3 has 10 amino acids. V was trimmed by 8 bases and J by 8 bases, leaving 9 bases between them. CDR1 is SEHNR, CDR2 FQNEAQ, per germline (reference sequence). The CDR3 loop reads CASPLCGYTF. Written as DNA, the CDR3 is TGTGCCAGCCCCCTTTGCGGCTACACCTTC.

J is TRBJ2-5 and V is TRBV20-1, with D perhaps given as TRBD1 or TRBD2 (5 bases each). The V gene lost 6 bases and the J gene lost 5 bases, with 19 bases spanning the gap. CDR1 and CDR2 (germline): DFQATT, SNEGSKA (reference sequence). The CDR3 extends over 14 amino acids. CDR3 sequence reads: CSAVPRAGVETQYF. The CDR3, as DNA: TGCAGTGCAGTCCCCAGGGCGGGCGTGGAGACCCAGTACTTC.

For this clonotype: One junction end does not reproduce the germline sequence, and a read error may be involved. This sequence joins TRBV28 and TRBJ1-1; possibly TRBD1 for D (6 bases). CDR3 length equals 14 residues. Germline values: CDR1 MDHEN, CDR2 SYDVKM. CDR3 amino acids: CASSTSPQGPLLEF. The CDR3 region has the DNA TGTGCCAGCAGTACCTCTCCACAGGGCCCTTTATTGGAATTT.

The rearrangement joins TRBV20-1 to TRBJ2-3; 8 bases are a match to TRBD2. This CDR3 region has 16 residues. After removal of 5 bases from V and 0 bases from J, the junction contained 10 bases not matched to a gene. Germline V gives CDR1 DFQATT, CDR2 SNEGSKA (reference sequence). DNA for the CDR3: TGCAGTGCTCTTTCAGCGGGGGTAGGAAGCACAGATACGCAGTATTTT. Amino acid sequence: CSALSAGVGSTDTQYF.

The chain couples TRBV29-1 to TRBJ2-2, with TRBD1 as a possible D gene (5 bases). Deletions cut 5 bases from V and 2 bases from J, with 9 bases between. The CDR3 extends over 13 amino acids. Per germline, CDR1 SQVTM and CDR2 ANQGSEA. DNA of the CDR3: TGCAGCGTTAAAGGACAAAACACCGGGGAGCTGTTTTTT. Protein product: CSVKGQNTGELFF.